The 28 T cell receptor beta chains listed next were all sequenced from one sample in a study of T cell clonality in common variable immunodeficiency. Only in-frame clones appear in the TCRdb table, and some are missing; sequencing was by immunoSEQ multiplex PCR. The sample yields about 39,000 clones, without any singletons. The sequencing input was peripheral blood mononuclear cells. These receptors all come from a person aged 18 to 69 in good health.

A note on this clone: The CDR3 end is not reached by the read, which stops 3 residues before it; the germline J gene fills it in. The chain carries TRBV7-9 and TRBJ1-3; D remains unclear. The germline gives CDR1 SEHNR, CDR2 FQNEAQ (reference sequence). The CDR3 has 14 amino acids. The germline V and J ends were trimmed by 1 base and 7 bases, with 11 bases remaining between them. Here the CDR3 reads CASSLVGQRNTIYF. The DNA read from the CDR3 is TGTGCCAGCAGCTTAGTAGGTCAGCGGAACACC. The full variable domain, its missing parts supplied by reference TRBV7-9 and TRBJ1-3, is DTGVSQNPRHKITKRGQNVTFRCDPISEHNRLYWYRQTLGQGPEFLTYFQNEAQLEKSRLLSDRFSAERPKGSFSTLEIQRTEQGDSAMYLCASSLVGQRNTIYFGEGSWLTVV.

This clone was detected many times. The sequenced part of the CDR3 DNA is TGTGCCACCACGGGACAGGGCCCTTCACCC. This encodes CATTGQGPSP. Given in full, the CDR3 is CATTGQGPSPLHF. V gene TRBV19 combines with J gene TRBJ1-6; 9 positions agree with TRBD1. With the read ending 3 residues before the CDR3 end, the germline J gene is used to fill in that end. Germline V gene lookup returns CDR1 LNHDA and CDR2 SQIVND (reference sequence). This CDR3 has 13 amino acids. Trimming took 10 bases from V and 9 from J; bases not matched to a gene: 7.

This clone occurred many times. Read sequence stops 3 residues before the CDR3 end, and the germline J gene provides the missing end. The rearrangement uses TRBV6-1 and TRBJ1-3, with 8 bases identical to TRBD1. V was clipped by 4 bases and J by 0 bases; unmatched bases: 5. Germline assignment: CDR1 MNHNS and CDR2 SASEGT. The CDR3 spans 16 residues. CDR3 loop: CASSGITGGSGNTIYF. Incomplete CDR3 DNA: TGTGCCAGCAGTGGAATAACAGGGGGCTCTGGAAACACC.

This clone has ten or more counts. The read comes to an end 3 residues before the CDR3 does, leaving the germline J gene to fill in the end. This sequence joins TRBV5-8 and TRBJ1-6; no definite D call. V shed 0 bases and J shed 0 bases, with 4 bases lying between them. Germline V CDR1 and CDR2: SGHTS, YDEGEE. This CDR3 spans 15 amino acids. The CDR3 region is CASSLGSSYNSPLHF. The DNA read from the CDR3 is TGTGCCAGCAGCTTGGGTAGCTCCTATAATTCACCC.

In its sample, this clone was seen a few times. Coverage ceases 3 residues before the CDR3 finishes, and the germline J gene fills in the end. This rearrangement joins TRBV7-3 to TRBJ1-2; D is perhaps TRBD1 (5 bases). The CDR3 has 12 amino acids. The germline V gene encodes CDR1 SGHTA and CDR2 FQGTGA. Incomplete CDR3 DNA: TGTGCCAGCAGCTTAAATAGGGGCGAC. Translation gives CASSLNRGD. In full, the CDR3 reads CASSLNRGDYTF.

This clone was detected ten times or more. The observed sequence ends 3 residues before the CDR3 terminus, with the missing tail filled in from the germline J gene. The V gene is TRBV18, the J gene TRBJ1-2; 12 bases align to TRBD1. The CDR3 has 13 amino acids. Germline CDR1 and CDR2: KGHSH and LQKENI. Incomplete CDR3 DNA: TGTGCCAGCTCGGGACAGGGGGCAAAAGGC. It specifies CASSGQGAKG. In full, the CDR3 is CASSGQGAKGYTF. Variable domain in full (rest from reference TRBV18 and TRBJ1-2): NAGVMQNPRHLVRRRGQEARLRCSPMKGHSHVYWYRQLPEEGLKFMVYLQKENIIDESGMPKERFSAEFPKEGPSILRIQQVVRGDSAAYFCASSGQGAKGYTFGSGTRLTVV.

This clone was seen repeatedly, ten times or more. The DNA ends 3 residues before the CDR3 does, and the rest of the CDR3 is filled in from the germline J gene. The V gene is TRBV7-9, the J gene TRBJ2-1; 10 nucleotides line up with TRBD2. The CDR3 has 15 amino acids. Germline assignment: CDR1 SEHNR and CDR2 FQNEAQ (reference sequence). After removal of 4 bases from V and 8 bases from J, the junction contained 8 bases not matched to a gene. CDR3 protein: CASSWEGLAGDEQFF. The DNA read from the CDR3 is TGTGCCAGCAGCTGGGAGGGGCTAGCGGGAGATGAG.

This clone has more than one count but fewer than ten. The sequence runs out 3 residues before the end of the CDR3; the remainder is reconstructed from the germline J gene. This chain joins TRBV18 and TRBJ1-5; 10 nucleotides align to TRBD1. The germline V gene encodes CDR1 KGHSH and CDR2 LQKENI. The V gene end was trimmed by 6 bases and the J gene end by 5 bases; junction bases not matched to a gene: 4. This CDR3 is 14 amino acids long. The CDR3 sequence is CASSPGTGDQPQHF. The sequenced part of the CDR3 DNA is TGTGCCAGCTCCCCTGGGACAGGGGATCAGCCC.

This clone was found many times. The read comes to an end 3 residues before the CDR3 does, leaving the germline J gene to fill in the end. The V gene is TRBV19, the J gene TRBJ2-1; D may be TRBD1 (5 bases). Trimming shortened V by 5 bases and J by 6 bases, and 14 bases separated the two germline ends. CDR1 and CDR2 (germline): LNHDA, SQIVND (reference sequence). The CDR3 is 14 amino acids. The sequenced CDR3 bases are TGTGCCAGTAGTCTCCTTGAAAGGGGCAATGAG. It encodes CASSLLERGNE. The entire CDR3 protein is CASSLLERGNEQFF. Complete variable domain (other parts from reference TRBV19 and TRBJ2-1): DGGITQSPKYLFRKEGQNVTLSCEQNLNHDAMYWYRQDPGQGLRLIYYSQIVNDFQKGDIAEGYSVSREKKESFPLTVTSAQKNPTAFYLCASSLLERGNEQFFGPGTRLTVL.

In its sample, this clone was seen many times. The read stops 3 residues short of the end of the CDR3; the missing end is completed from the germline J gene. This chain links TRBV12-3 or TRBV12-4 with TRBJ2-1; 12 positions match TRBD2. V dropped 1 base and J dropped 8; count of bases not matched to a gene: 0. This CDR3 region has 14 residues. The covered CDR3 bases are TGTGCCAGCAGTTTAGGACTAGCGGGAGATGAG. This codes for CASSLGLAGDE. The CDR3 as a whole reads CASSLGLAGDEQFF.

This clone was observed at least ten times. Read data end 3 residues before the CDR3 end; the end is taken from the germline J gene. The chain uses TRBV30 and TRBJ2-1; D remains unclear. With 0 bases removed from V and 5 bases from J, the gap between germline ends came to 14 bases. CDR1 is GTSNPN, CDR2 SVGIG, per germline (reference sequence). The CDR3 is made up of 15 amino acids. The sequenced CDR3 bases are TGTGCCTGGAGTGTTGACGCTCTGGGCGACAATGAG. Amino acid sequence: CAWSVDALGDNE. The complete CDR3 protein is CAWSVDALGDNEQFF. Filled out from reference TRBV30 and TRBJ2-1, the complete variable domain reads SQTIHQWPATLVQPVGSPLSLECTVEGTSNPNLYWYRQAAGRGLQLLFYSVGIGQISSEVPQNLSASRPQDRQFILSSKKLLLSDSGFYLCAWSVDALGDNEQFFGPGTRLTVL.

This clone was seen a few times. The read falls 3 residues short of the CDR3 end, and the missing part is taken from the germline J gene. The chain recombines TRBV7-8 with TRBJ1-4; TRBD1 agrees at 9 bases. The CDR3 sequence is 16 residues long. The germline CDR1 and CDR2 sequences are SGHVS and FQNEAQ. The CDR3 DNA, read in part, is TGTGCCAGCAGCTATAAACCGACAGGGGGGTATTCACCA. Its translation is CASSYKPTGGYSP. The whole CDR3 protein is CASSYKPTGGYSPLFF.

The table lists this clone with many counts. Sequencing ends 3 residues short of the CDR3 end; the germline J gene provides the rest. V usage is TRBV29-1 and J usage is TRBJ2-5; 7 positions match TRBD2. Trimming at V came to 7 bases and at J to 2 bases, leaving 7 bases not matched to a gene. In germline, CDR1 is SQVTM, CDR2 ANQGSEA. This CDR3 contains 13 residues. The CDR3 reads CSGSSGVQETQYF. CDR3 DNA, as far as it was read: TGCAGCGGATCTAGCGGCGTTCAAGAGACC.

This clone occurred a few times. CDR3 in amino acids: CASSRTGGFDYGYTF. The DNA read from the CDR3 is TGTGCCAGCAGCCGGACAGGGGGCTTCGACTATGGC. The chain joins TRBV7-9 to TRBJ1-2; 11 bases are a match to TRBD1. The CDR3 end is not reached by the read, which stops 3 residues before it; the germline J gene fills it in. CDR3 length: 15 residues. V lost 5 bases to trimming and J lost 3 bases; unmatched junction nucleotides: 5. Looked up from germline, CDR1 is SEHNR and CDR2 is FQNEAQ (reference sequence).

There are many counts of this clone. The CDR3 end lies 3 residues beyond the end of the read and is filled in from the germline J gene. The chain is built from TRBV7-9 and TRBJ2-3; D is unresolved. The CDR3 is made up of 11 amino acids. The germline gives CDR1 SEHNR, CDR2 FQNEAQ (reference sequence). V was shortened by 5 bases and J by 3 bases, with 3 bases between the two germline ends. CDR3 bases read: TGTGCCAGCAGCAGGACAGATACG. It translates to CASSRTDT. The full CDR3 is CASSRTDTQYF.

In its sample, this clone was seen many times. Read coverage stops 3 residues before the CDR3 terminus; the germline J gene supplies the remainder. The V call is TRBV20-1, the J call TRBJ2-7, with D perhaps matching TRBD1 (6 bases). The CDR3 is made up of 14 amino acids. Per the germline V gene, CDR1 is DFQATT and CDR2 is SNEGSKA (reference sequence). Between the trimmed V and J ends, which lost 6 bases and 3 bases, there was a span of 18 bases. The CDR3 is CSAVGTPELYEQYF. The part of the CDR3 DNA that was read is TGCAGTGCGGTAGGGACACCCGAACTCTACGAG.

In this sample, this clone turned up many times. Read sequence stops 3 residues before the CDR3 end, and the germline J gene provides the missing end. This sequence joins TRBV19 and TRBJ2-1, with D perhaps matching TRBD2 (5 bases). The germline CDR1 and CDR2 sequences are LNHDA and SQIVND (reference sequence). The CDR3 sequence is 15 residues long. The V end lost 4 bases, the J end lost 0 bases, and 10 bases lay between the germline ends. The CDR3 loop reads CASSSLAYSYNEQFF. The sequenced CDR3 bases are TGTGCCAGTAGTAGCTTAGCGTACTCCTACAATGAG.

This clone has a count of ten or more. CDR3 bases read: TGTGCCTGGGGGGCCCCCGTGGGGACAGGGTCGAAGACC. Its translation is CAWGAPVGTGSKT. The full CDR3 sequence reads CAWGAPVGTGSKTQYF. The gene calls are TRBV30 and TRBJ2-5, with TRBD1 matching 9 bases. The read falls 3 residues short of the CDR3 end, and the missing part is taken from the germline J gene. In germline, CDR1 is GTSNPN, CDR2 SVGIG (reference sequence). Unmatched junction bases numbered 16, after V lost 5 bases and J lost 6 bases. The CDR3 extends over 16 amino acids.

This clone was seen many times. The read ends 3 residues shy of where the CDR3 ends; the end is completed using the germline J gene. The chain couples TRBV20-1 to TRBJ1-2, with unresolved D. The V end lost 2 bases, the J end lost 5 bases, and 18 bases lay between the germline ends. CDR3 length equals 15 residues. Germline assignment: CDR1 DFQATT and CDR2 SNEGSKA (reference sequence). CDR3 DNA, as far as it was read: TGCAGTGCTAGATCCTCGAGGAGGGTATTGTATGGC. Amino acids: CSARSSRRVLYG. The whole CDR3 region reads CSARSSRRVLYGYTF.

In its sample, this clone was seen many times. The read finishes 3 residues shy of the CDR3 end, and the germline J gene is used to complete it. V is TRBV12-3 or TRBV12-4 and J is TRBJ1-2; D is perhaps TRBD1 (5 bases). The germline V and J ends were trimmed by 1 base and 3 bases, with 15 bases remaining between them. The CDR3 is 16 amino acids. CDR3: CASSLVGQDIYYGYTF. The part of the CDR3 DNA that was read is TGTGCCAGCAGTTTAGTGGGGCAGGATATCTACTATGGC.

In its sample, this clone was seen many times. The CDR3 bases that were read are TGTGCCAGCAGTTTCAGGGGGGCTCGCAATCAGCCC. This encodes CASSFRGARNQP. The CDR3 as a whole reads CASSFRGARNQPQHF. This chain links TRBV28 with TRBJ1-5; 7 nucleotides match TRBD1. With the read ending 3 residues before the CDR3 end, the germline J gene is used to fill in that end. Germline values: CDR1 MDHEN, CDR2 SYDVKM. V lost 3 bases, J lost 2 bases, and 4 bases stayed unmatched. The CDR3 has 15 residues.

At least ten counts were recorded for this clone. The CDR3 here is CASNAGDPEAFF. The covered CDR3 bases are TGTGCCAGCAATGCGGGGGATCCCGAA. The chain recombines TRBV2 with TRBJ1-1; a weak D match, TRBD1 (5 bases). The CDR3 end falls 3 residues outside the read, so it is completed with the germline J gene. Per the germline V gene, CDR1 is SNHLY and CDR2 is FYNNEI. This CDR3 spans 12 amino acids.

The table lists this clone with many counts. The read ends 3 residues before the CDR3 terminus; that terminus is restored from the germline J gene. The sample has other DNA sequences that encode this CDR3 too. The chain carries TRBV7-9 and TRBJ1-3, with D maybe TRBD1 (5 bases). CDR3 length: 15 amino acids. Trimming cost V 5 bases and J 0 bases, with 11 bases left between them. Germline V gene data show CDR1 as SEHNR and CDR2 as FQNEAQ (reference sequence). CDR3 bases read: TGTGCCAGCAGCCCCGACAGCCACTCTGGAAACACC. Protein product: CASSPDSHSGNT. The whole CDR3 reads CASSPDSHSGNTIYF.

As concerns this clone: One base away lies a much larger clone, so this may be a sequencing read error. CDR3 DNA (partial): TGTGCCAGCAGCTTGTCGTTGACAGGTTTCTCTGGGGCCAACGTG. Protein: CASSLSLTGFSGANV. The entire CDR3 protein is CASSLSLTGFSGANVLFF. The chain employs TRBV7-3 and TRBJ2-2; weak D call: TRBD1 (6 bases). Sequencing ends 3 residues short of the CDR3 end; the germline J gene provides the rest. The CDR3 totals 18 residues. Germline V gene lookup returns CDR1 SGHTA and CDR2 FQGTGA.

There are many counts of this clone. CDR3 DNA, as far as it was read: TGTGCCAGTAGTCGGGGGACTAGCGTTGATGAG. This translates into CASSRGTSVDE. The entire CDR3 protein reads CASSRGTSVDEQFF. The V and J genes are TRBV19 and TRBJ2-1, with 10 nucleotides matching TRBD2. The read terminates 3 residues ahead of where the CDR3 ends, so the germline J gene completes it. V was pared by 5 bases and J by 8 bases, with 6 bases of the junction left unmatched. This CDR3 comprises 14 residues. CDR1 LNHDA and CDR2 SQIVND come from the germline V gene (reference sequence).

This clone has more than one count but fewer than ten. The CDR3 end falls 3 residues outside the read, so it is completed with the germline J gene. This chain uses TRBV2 with TRBJ2-7; TRBD2 aligns across 9 bases. The CDR3 contains 14 residues. In germline, CDR1 is SNHLY, CDR2 FYNNEI. V lost 3 bases, J lost 2 bases, and 2 bases stayed unmatched. CDR3 in amino acids: CASSELAGPYEQYF. CDR3 DNA, as far as it was read: TGTGCCAGCAGTGAGCTAGCGGGGCCCTACGAG.

As regards this clone: A junction end diverges from the germline sequence, so it may reflect a read error. The read is 3 residues too short to cover the CDR3 end, so that end is filled in from the germline J gene. Other DNA sequences from this sample encode an identical CDR3 as well. The J gene is TRBJ2-3, the V gene TRBV18; 8 bases line up with TRBD2. Germline CDR1 and CDR2: KGHSH and LQKENI. The CDR3 runs 17 residues. CDR3 DNA, as far as it was read: TGCGCCAGCTCACGGGGGCTGGCGGGAGGCTCCCAAGAGACG. Protein sequence: CASSRGLAGGSQET. The full CDR3 protein is CASSRGLAGGSQETQYF.

CDR3 DNA (partial): TGTGCCAGCAGTGGACCGGCAGGGGGCCGAACAGATACC. It translates to CASSGPAGGRTDT. The full CDR3 protein reads CASSGPAGGRTDTQYF. This rearrangement joins TRBV2 to TRBJ2-5; TRBD1 matches at 8 bases. The CDR3 goes on 3 residues after the read ends, and that part is filled in from the germline J gene. CDR3 length equals 16 residues. CDR1 and CDR2 from the germline V gene are SNHLY and FYNNEI.